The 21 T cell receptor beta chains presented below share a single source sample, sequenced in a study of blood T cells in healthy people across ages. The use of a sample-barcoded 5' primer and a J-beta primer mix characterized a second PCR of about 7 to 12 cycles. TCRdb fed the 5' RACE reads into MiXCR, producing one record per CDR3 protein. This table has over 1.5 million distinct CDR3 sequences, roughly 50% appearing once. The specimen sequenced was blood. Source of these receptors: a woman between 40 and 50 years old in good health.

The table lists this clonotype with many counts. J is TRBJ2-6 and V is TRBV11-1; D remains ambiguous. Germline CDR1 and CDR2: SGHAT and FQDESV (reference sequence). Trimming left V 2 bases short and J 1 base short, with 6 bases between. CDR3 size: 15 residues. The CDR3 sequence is CASSLKGSGANVLTF. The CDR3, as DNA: TGTGCCAGCAGCTTAAAGGGATCTGGGGCCAACGTCCTGACTTTC.

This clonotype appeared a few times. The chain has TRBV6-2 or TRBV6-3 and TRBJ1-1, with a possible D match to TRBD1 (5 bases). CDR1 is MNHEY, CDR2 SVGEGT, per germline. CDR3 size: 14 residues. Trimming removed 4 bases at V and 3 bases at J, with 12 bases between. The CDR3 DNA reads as TGTGCCAGCAGTTTTACATCGGGGGACACTGAAGCTTTCTTT. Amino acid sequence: CASSFTSGDTEAFF.

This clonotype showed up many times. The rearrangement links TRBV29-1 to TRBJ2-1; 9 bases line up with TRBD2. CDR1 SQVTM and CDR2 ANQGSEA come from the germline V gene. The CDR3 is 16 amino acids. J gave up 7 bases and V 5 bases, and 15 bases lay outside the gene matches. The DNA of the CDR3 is TGCAGCGTTCAATCCCCCGGGCGCGGGGGGGTGAATGAGCAGTTCTTC. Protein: CSVQSPGRGGVNEQFF.

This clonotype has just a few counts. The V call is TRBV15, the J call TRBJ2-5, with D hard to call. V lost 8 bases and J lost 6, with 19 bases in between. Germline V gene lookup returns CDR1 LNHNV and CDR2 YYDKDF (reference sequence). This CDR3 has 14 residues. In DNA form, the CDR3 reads TGTGCCACCGCCCGTGGTAGCCGGGTCCAGACCCAGTACTTC. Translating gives CATARGSRVQTQYF.

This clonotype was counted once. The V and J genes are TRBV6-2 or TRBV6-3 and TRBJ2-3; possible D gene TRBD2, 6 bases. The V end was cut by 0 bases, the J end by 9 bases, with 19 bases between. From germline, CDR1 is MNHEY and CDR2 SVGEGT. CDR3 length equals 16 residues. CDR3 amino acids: CASSYSTRAAGRTQYF. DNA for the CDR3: TGTGCCAGCAGTTACTCGACCAGGGCGGCGGGGCGAACGCAGTATTTT.

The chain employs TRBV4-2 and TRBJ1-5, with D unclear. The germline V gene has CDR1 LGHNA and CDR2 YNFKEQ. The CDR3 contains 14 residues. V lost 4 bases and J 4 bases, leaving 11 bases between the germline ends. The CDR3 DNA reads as TGTGCCAGCAGCCGGAACACAGCGAATCAGCCCCAGCATTTT. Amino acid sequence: CASSRNTANQPQHF.

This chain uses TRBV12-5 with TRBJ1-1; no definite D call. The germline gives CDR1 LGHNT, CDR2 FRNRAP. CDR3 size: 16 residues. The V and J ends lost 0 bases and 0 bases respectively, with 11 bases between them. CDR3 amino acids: CASGLVLGTMNTEAFF. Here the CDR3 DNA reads TGTGCTAGTGGTTTGGTACTTGGCACAATGAACACTGAAGCTTTCTTT.

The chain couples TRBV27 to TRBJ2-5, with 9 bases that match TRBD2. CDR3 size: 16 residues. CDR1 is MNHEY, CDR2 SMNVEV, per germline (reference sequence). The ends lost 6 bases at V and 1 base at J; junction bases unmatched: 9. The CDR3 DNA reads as TGTGCCAGCAGCTCAGTCTGGCGGGGGGGCCAAGAGACCCAGTACTTC. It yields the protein CASSSVWRGGQETQYF.

CDR3 residues: CASSPPPDSPDKNIQYF. The CDR3 DNA sequence: TGCGCCAGCAGTCCGCCGCCCGACAGCCCAGACAAAAACATTCAGTACTTC. The chain carries TRBV4-1 and TRBJ2-4, with D perhaps matching TRBD1 (5 bases). Per germline, CDR1 MGHRA and CDR2 YSYEKL. V was trimmed by 6 bases and J by 3 bases, leaving 21 bases between them. The CDR3 covers 17 residues.

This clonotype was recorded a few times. CDR3 protein: CAISEPGQGKSYEQYF. In DNA form, the CDR3 reads TGTGCCATCAGTGAGCCGGGACAGGGGAAATCCTACGAGCAGTACTTC. The chain uses TRBV10-3 and TRBJ2-7, with 10 bases fitting TRBD1. Germline values: CDR1 ENHRY, CDR2 SYGVKD. This CDR3 has 16 amino acids. The V gene end was trimmed by 2 bases and the J gene end by 1 base; junction bases not matched to a gene: 5.

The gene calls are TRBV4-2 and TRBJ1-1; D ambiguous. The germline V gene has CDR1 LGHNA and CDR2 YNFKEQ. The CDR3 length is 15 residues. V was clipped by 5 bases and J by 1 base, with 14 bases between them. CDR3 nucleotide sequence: TGTGCCAGCAGCGCGGACGAGGGCTCGAACACTGAAGCTTTCTTT. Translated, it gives CASSADEGSNTEAFF.

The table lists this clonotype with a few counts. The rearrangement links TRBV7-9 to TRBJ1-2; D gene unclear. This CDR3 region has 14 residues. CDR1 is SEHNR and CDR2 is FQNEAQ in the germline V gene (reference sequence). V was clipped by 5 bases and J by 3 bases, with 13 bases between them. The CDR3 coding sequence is TGTGCCAGCAGCCACTCGGGAGGGTACTATGGCTACACCTTC. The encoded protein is CASSHSGGYYGYTF.

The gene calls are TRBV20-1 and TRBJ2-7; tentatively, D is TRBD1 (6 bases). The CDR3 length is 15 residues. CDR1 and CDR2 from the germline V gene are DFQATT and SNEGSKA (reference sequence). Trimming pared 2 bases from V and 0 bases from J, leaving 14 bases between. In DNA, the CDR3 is TGCAGTGCTAGATTTGACAGGTCAGGCTCCTACGAGCAGTACTTC. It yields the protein CSARFDRSGSYEQYF.

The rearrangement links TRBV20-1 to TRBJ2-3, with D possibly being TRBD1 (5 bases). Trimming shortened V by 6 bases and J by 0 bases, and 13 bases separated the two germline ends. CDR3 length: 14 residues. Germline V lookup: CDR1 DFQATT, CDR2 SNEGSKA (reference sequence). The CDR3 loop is CSANPGHSTDTQYF. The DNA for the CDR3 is TGCAGTGCCAACCCTGGACACAGCACAGATACGCAGTATTTT.

This chain's CDR3 is CATGLAGGQGDTQYF. The CDR3 DNA is TGTGCCACGGGACTAGCGGGGGGCCAAGGAGATACGCAGTATTTT. This rearrangement joins TRBV10-3 to TRBJ2-3; TRBD2 matches 15 bases. In germline, CDR1 is ENHRY, CDR2 SYGVKD. Trimming took 10 bases from V and 5 from J; bases not matched to a gene: 7. CDR3 size: 15 residues.

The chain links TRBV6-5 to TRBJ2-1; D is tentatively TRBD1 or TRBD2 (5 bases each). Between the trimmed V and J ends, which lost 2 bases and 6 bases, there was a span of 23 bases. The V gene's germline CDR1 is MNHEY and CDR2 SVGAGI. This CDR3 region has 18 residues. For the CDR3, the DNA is TGTGCCAGCAGTTACACCGGGGCAGGTGACCTCCTAGCCAATGAGCAGTTCTTC. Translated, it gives CASSYTGAGDLLANEQFF.

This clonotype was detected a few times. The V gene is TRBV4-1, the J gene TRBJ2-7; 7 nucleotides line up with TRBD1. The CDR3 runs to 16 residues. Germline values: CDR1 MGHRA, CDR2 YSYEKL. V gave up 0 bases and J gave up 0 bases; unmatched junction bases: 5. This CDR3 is CASSQERDSRSYEQYF. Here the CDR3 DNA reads TGCGCCAGCAGCCAAGAAAGGGACAGCCGCTCCTACGAGCAGTACTTC.

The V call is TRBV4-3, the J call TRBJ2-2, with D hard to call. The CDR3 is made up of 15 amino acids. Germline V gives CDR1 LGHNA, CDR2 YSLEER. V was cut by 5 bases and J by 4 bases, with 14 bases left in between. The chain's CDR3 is CASSARLDATGELFF. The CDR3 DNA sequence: TGCGCCAGCAGCGCGCGACTTGATGCCACCGGGGAGCTGTTTTTT.

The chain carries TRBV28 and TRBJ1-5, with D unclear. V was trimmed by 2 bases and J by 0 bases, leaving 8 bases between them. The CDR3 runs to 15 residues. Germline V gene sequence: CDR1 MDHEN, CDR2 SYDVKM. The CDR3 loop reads CASSLPRNSNQPQHF. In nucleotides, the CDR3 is TGTGCCAGCAGTTTACCAAGAAATAGCAATCAGCCCCAGCATTTT.

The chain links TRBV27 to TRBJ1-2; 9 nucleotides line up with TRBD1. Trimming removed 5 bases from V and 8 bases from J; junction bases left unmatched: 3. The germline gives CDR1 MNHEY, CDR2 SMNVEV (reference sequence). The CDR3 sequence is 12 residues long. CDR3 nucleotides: TGTGCCAGCAGTACAGGGGGCTTGGGCTACACCTTC. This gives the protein CASSTGGLGYTF.

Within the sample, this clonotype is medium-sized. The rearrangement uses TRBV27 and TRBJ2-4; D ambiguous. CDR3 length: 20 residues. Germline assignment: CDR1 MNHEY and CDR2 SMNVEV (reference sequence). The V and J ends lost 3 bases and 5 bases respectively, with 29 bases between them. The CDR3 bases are TGTGCCAGCAGTTTTGTCGGTCCCGGCGTTGCCGGGCCCCCTCAAAACATTCAGTACTTC. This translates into CASSFVGPGVAGPPQNIQYF.